The 25 T cell receptor beta chains presented below share a single source sample, sequenced in a study of blood T cell repertoires in COVID-19 (TCRdb year 2020). Libraries were prepared through the immunoSEQ multiplex PCR assay. TCRdb retrieved this table from immuneACCESS and kept in-frame rearrangements only. Not all clones are present; in checked studies, unresolved V genes account for under half, and no reason is known for the remainder. This sample gives about 73,000 clones in total; around 82% of them show up just once. In total, the top ten clones hold around 5% of the sample. The source material was peripheral blood. The receptors derive from a man in his fifties or sixties with active COVID-19.

About this clone: An end of the junction differs from the germline gene, which may be a read error. This chain uses TRBV7-7 with TRBJ2-5; perhaps TRBD1 as D (5 bases). The V gene's germline CDR1 is SSHAT and CDR2 FNYEAQ (reference sequence). The CDR3 extends over 13 amino acids. DNA for the CDR3: TGTGCTAGCAGCCCGACAGAGCAAGAGACCCAGTACTTC. Translated: CASSPTEQETQYF.

The chain's CDR3 is CASSLRGRGVSGYTF. The DNA for the CDR3 is TGTGCCAGCAGCTTACGCGGCAGGGGAGTAAGTGGCTACACCTTC. The J gene is TRBJ1-2, the V gene TRBV13; a possible D gene is TRBD1 (6 bases). The germline CDR1 and CDR2 sequences are PRHDT and FYEKMQ (reference sequence). V was trimmed by 2 bases and J by 7 bases, leaving 17 bases between them. This CDR3 has 15 residues.

The V and J genes are TRBV3-1 (or the pseudogene TRBV3-2) and TRBJ2-3; D is unclear. Germline CDR1 and CDR2: LGHDT and YNNKEL (reference sequence). Trimming removed 1 base at V and 3 bases at J, with 5 bases between. The CDR3 spans 13 residues. The CDR3 coding sequence is TGTGCCAGCAGCCAAGCCGCGACAGATACGCAGTATTTT. This gives the protein CASSQAATDTQYF.

This CDR3 is CASSPPGLAQGPAEQYF. DNA of the CDR3: TGTGCCAGCTCACCACCGGGTCTGGCGCAGGGGCCCGCCGAGCAGTACTTC. This rearrangement joins TRBV18 to TRBJ2-7; the D gene is possibly TRBD1 (6 bases). V was clipped by 0 bases and J by 6 bases, with 21 bases between them. The CDR3 has 17 amino acids. CDR1 KGHSH and CDR2 LQKENI come from the germline V gene.

The chain employs TRBV27 and TRBJ2-4; TRBD1 matches at 7 bases. The CDR3 runs to 13 residues. Trimming removed 5 bases from V and 8 bases from J; junction bases left unmatched: 6. Per germline, CDR1 MNHEY and CDR2 SMNVEV (reference sequence). The CDR3 here is CASSNPQGDIQYF. The CDR3, as DNA: TGTGCCAGCAGTAACCCCCAGGGGGACATTCAGTACTTC.

The rearrangement links TRBV6-4 to TRBJ2-7; 7 bases match TRBD1. Trimming at V came to 7 bases and at J to 2 bases, leaving 8 bases not matched to a gene. CDR3 length: 14 residues. CDR1 MRHNA and CDR2 SNTAGT come from the germline V gene. DNA of the CDR3: TGTGCCAGCAACCGGACAGGTCTCACCTACGAGCAGTACTTC. Translated, it gives CASNRTGLTYEQYF.

This clone was counted between two and nine times. The chain combines TRBV7-2 with TRBJ1-5, with D perhaps TRBD1 (5 bases). Trimming removed 4 bases from V and 3 bases from J, with 13 bases in between. Germline CDR1 reads SGHTA; CDR2 reads FQGNSA. The CDR3 consists of 15 residues. The CDR3 sequence is CASSSRDGYNQPQHF. CDR3 sequence (DNA): TGTGCCAGCAGCTCGCGGGACGGCTACAATCAGCCCCAGCATTTT.

This clone was found a few times. This rearrangement joins TRBV5-8 to TRBJ2-3; D is uncertain. The CDR3 totals 12 residues. Trimming left V 0 bases short and J 7 bases short, with 6 bases between. The germline V gene encodes CDR1 SGHTS and CDR2 YDEGEE. CDR3 DNA sequence: TGTGCCAGCAGCTTGGACTCGAATACGCAGTATTTT. Its protein product is CASSLDSNTQYF.

The gene calls are TRBV6-4 and TRBJ1-4; D might be TRBD1 (6 bases). Germline loops: CDR1 MRHNA, CDR2 SNTAGT. Trimming cost V 4 bases and J 3 bases, with 18 bases left between them. The CDR3 is 17 residues long. CDR3 in DNA: TGTGCCAGCAGTGGGCGGGGGCCCGGGCCCGCTAATGAAAAACTGTTTTTT. This encodes CASSGRGPGPANEKLFF.

This chain links TRBV18 with TRBJ2-2; perhaps TRBD1 as D (6 bases). The CDR3 runs 14 residues. V lost 6 bases, J lost 5 bases, and 13 bases lay in between. The germline V gene has CDR1 KGHSH and CDR2 LQKENI. The CDR3, as DNA: TGTGCCAGCTCGCCGACAGGAACTACCGGGGAGCTGTTTTTT. Translation: CASSPTGTTGELFF.

The V gene is TRBV7-8, the J gene TRBJ2-2, with 8 bases lining up with TRBD2. The V segment lost 5 bases and the J segment 4 bases; nucleotides outside the gene matches: 3. This CDR3 has 14 residues. Germline V gives CDR1 SGHVS, CDR2 FQNEAQ. CDR3 amino acids: CASSRAGGTGELFF. For the CDR3, the DNA is TGTGCCAGCAGCCGGGCGGGGGGCACCGGGGAGCTGTTTTTT.

This chain links TRBV15 with TRBJ1-4; 9 bases are shared with TRBD1. With 6 bases clipped from V and 8 bases from J, the junction kept 7 bases outside the gene matches. Per the germline V gene, CDR1 is LNHNV and CDR2 is YYDKDF (reference sequence). The CDR3 extends over 14 amino acids. The CDR3 loop is CATRDRGLSEKLFF. The CDR3 bases are TGTGCCACCAGGGACAGGGGCCTGTCGGAAAAACTGTTTTTT.

The table lists this clone with a count of one. The chain couples TRBV25-1 to TRBJ1-5; 8 positions match TRBD1. The CDR3 consists of 15 residues. Germline lookup yields CDR1 MGHDK and CDR2 SYGVNS. The V gene end was trimmed by 2 bases and the J gene end by 4 bases; junction bases not matched to a gene: 4. As DNA, the CDR3 is TGTGCCAGCAGTGAAGCGACAGGGGTAAATCAGCCCCAGCATTTT. It translates to CASSEATGVNQPQHF.

The chain's CDR3 is CASSLPGGSTDTQYF. DNA for the CDR3: TGCGCCAGCAGCCTCCCCGGGGGTAGCACAGATACGCAGTATTTT. The chain couples TRBV5-1 to TRBJ2-3, with D perhaps matching TRBD2 (6 bases). This CDR3 has 15 amino acids. Germline V gene data show CDR1 as SGHRS and CDR2 as YFSETQ. V lost 4 bases to trimming and J lost 0 bases, with 12 bases between them. The full variable domain, rest sourced from reference TRBV5-1 and TRBJ2-3, is KAGVTQTPRYLIKTRGQQVTLSCSPISGHRSVSWYQQTPGQGLQFLFEYFSETQRNKGNFPGRFSGRQFSNSRSEMNVSTLELGDSALYLCASSLPGGSTDTQYFGPGTRLTVL.

This clone was detected once. The chain is built from TRBV2 and TRBJ2-5, with 8 bases aligning to TRBD2. The V and J ends lost 7 bases and 5 bases, in that order; junction bases with no gene match: 3. CDR1 is SNHLY, CDR2 FYNNEI, per germline. The CDR3 totals 12 residues. CDR3: CASTGTRETQYF. The CDR3 DNA reads as TGTGCCAGCACCGGGACTAGGGAGACCCAGTACTTC.

The V gene is TRBV21-1, the J gene TRBJ2-7; the table gives TRBD2 as D, unverified against the DNA. TRBV21-1 represents a pseudogene. There are 18 residues in the CDR3. For the CDR3, the DNA is TGTGCCAGCAGCAAAGCGGAGACTAGCGGGGGTATCTCCTACGAGCAGTACTTC. As protein: CASSKAETSGGISYEQYF.

This chain links TRBV28 with TRBJ1-2, with a weak D call TRBD1 (5 bases). The CDR3 has 13 residues. CDR1 and CDR2 (germline): MDHEN, SYDVKM. V lost 6 bases to trimming and J lost 1 base, with 9 bases between them. The CDR3 spells CASRPGRNYGYTF. The CDR3 bases are TGTGCCAGCAGACCAGGGCGTAACTATGGCTACACCTTC.

This sequence joins TRBV10-3 and TRBJ1-2; TRBD1 matches 7 bases. Looked up from germline, CDR1 is ENHRY and CDR2 is SYGVKD. Unmatched junction bases numbered 5, after V lost 4 bases and J lost 3 bases. The CDR3 consists of 14 residues. For the CDR3, the DNA is TGTGCCATCAGTGTGCAGGGGGGTTACTATGGCTACACCTTC. Protein product: CAISVQGGYYGYTF.

The chain is built from TRBV5-1 and TRBJ2-2; TRBD2 agrees at 8 bases. Per the germline V gene, CDR1 is SGHRS and CDR2 is YFSETQ. The CDR3 is 19 amino acids. Unmatched junction bases numbered 13, after V lost 2 bases and J lost 1 base. CDR3 coding DNA: TGCGCCAGCAGCTTTGGAGGAGGTAGCGGGGCTCTGAACACCGGGGAGCTGTTTTTT. As protein: CASSFGGGSGALNTGELFF.

This clone was recorded only once. The chain joins TRBV4-2 to TRBJ2-1, with unresolved D. The CDR3 runs 12 residues. Germline loops: CDR1 LGHNA, CDR2 YNFKEQ. Trimming pared 2 bases from V and 6 bases from J, leaving 5 bases between. The CDR3 nucleotides read TGTGCCAGCAGCCAATTCGTCAATGAGCAGTTCTTC. It translates to CASSQFVNEQFF.

This CDR3 is CASSQAQGVNSGNTIYF. As DNA, the CDR3 is TGTGCCAGCAGCCAAGCACAGGGGGTAAACTCTGGAAACACCATATATTTT. The chain joins TRBV3-1 (or the pseudogene TRBV3-2) to TRBJ1-3; 8 bases agree with TRBD1. The CDR3 is 17 residues long. The germline CDR1 and CDR2 sequences are LGHDT and YNNKEL (reference sequence). The J segment lost 0 bases and the V segment lost 1 base, leaving 5 bases of the junction unmatched.

The chain has TRBV9 and TRBJ2-5; weak D call: TRBD2 (7 bases). V shed 4 bases and J shed 5 bases, with 18 bases lying between them. The CDR3 has 15 residues. Germline V lookup: CDR1 SGDLS, CDR2 YYNGEE. CDR3 amino acids: CASSPGGGSAETQYF. CDR3 nucleotide sequence: TGTGCCAGCAGCCCGGGGGGCGGGAGTGCGGAGACCCAGTACTTC.

V gene TRBV7-3 combines with J gene TRBJ1-1; D perhaps matches TRBD1 (5 bases). V was shortened by 5 bases and J by 6 bases, with 13 bases between the two germline ends. This CDR3 comprises 13 residues. Per germline, CDR1 SGHTA and CDR2 FQGTGA. CDR3 loop: CASSRGGDAEAFF. In nucleotides, the CDR3 is TGTGCCAGCAGCCGGGGAGGGGACGCTGAAGCTTTCTTT.

V gene TRBV6-5 combines with J gene TRBJ2-7; D is perhaps TRBD1 (5 bases). Germline V gene lookup returns CDR1 MNHEY and CDR2 SVGAGI. The ends were cut back, 0 bases at V and 7 bases at J, with 16 bases in the middle. The CDR3 consists of 15 residues. The DNA for the CDR3 is TGTGCCAGCAGTTACTCGAAGTGGGGCACCTCTGAGCAGTACTTC. As protein: CASSYSKWGTSEQYF.

V usage is TRBV6-5 and J usage is TRBJ1-2; D perhaps matches TRBD1 (5 bases). Germline-derived CDR1 and CDR2 are MNHEY and SVGAGI. The ends were cut back, 6 bases at V and 7 bases at J, with 15 bases in the middle. The CDR3 length is 13 residues. The CDR3 sequence: CASSSRGRTGYTF. The CDR3 DNA reads TGTGCCAGCAGCTCCCGGGGGAGGACTGGCTACACCTTC.